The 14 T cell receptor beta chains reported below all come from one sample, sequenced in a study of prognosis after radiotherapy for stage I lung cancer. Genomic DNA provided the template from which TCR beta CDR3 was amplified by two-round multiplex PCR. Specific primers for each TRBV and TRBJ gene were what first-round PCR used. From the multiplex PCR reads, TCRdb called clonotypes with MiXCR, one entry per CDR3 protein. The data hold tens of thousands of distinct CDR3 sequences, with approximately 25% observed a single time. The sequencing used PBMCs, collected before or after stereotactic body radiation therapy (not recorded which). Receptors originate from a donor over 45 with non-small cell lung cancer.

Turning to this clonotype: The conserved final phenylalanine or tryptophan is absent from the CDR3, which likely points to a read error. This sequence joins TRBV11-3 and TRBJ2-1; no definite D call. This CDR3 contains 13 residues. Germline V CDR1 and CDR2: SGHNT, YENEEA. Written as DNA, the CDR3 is TGTGGCAGCAGCTTAGAGTACTACAATGAGCAGTTCTTA. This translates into CGSSLEYYNEQFL.

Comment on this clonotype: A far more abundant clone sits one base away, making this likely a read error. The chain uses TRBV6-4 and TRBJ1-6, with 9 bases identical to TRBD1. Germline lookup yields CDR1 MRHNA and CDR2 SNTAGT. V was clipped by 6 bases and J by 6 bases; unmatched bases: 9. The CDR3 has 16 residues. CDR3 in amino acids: CASRPQPGQGNSPLHF. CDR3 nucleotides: TGTGCCAGCAGACCTCAACCGGGACAGGGTAATTCACCCCTCCACTTT.

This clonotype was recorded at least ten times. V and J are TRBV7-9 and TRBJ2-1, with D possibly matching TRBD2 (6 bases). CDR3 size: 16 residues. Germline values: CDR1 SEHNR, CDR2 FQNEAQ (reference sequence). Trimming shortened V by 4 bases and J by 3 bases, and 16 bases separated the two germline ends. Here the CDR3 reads CASSSPSAGIYNEQFF. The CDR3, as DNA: TGTGCCAGCAGCTCCCCATCGGCGGGGATCTACAATGAGCAGTTCTTC.

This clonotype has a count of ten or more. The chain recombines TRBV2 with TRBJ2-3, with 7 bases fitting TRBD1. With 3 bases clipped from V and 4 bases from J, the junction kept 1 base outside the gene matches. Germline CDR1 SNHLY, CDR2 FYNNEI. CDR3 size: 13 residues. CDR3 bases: TGTGCCAGCAGTGAGGGACAGTCAGATACGCAGTATTTT. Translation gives CASSEGQSDTQYF.

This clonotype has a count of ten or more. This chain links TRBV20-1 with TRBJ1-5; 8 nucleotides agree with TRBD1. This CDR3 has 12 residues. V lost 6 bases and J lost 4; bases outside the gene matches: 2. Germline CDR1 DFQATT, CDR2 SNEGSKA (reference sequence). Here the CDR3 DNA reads TGCAGTGCCGGGACAGGAAATCAGCCCCAGCATTTT. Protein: CSAGTGNQPQHF.

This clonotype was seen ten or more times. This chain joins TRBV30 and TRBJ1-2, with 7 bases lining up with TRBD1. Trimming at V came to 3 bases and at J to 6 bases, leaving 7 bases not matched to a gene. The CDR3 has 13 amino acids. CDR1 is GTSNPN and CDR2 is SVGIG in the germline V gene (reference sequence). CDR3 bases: TGTGCCTGGAGCCGGGACAGATCGGATGGCTACACCTTC. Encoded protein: CAWSRDRSDGYTF.

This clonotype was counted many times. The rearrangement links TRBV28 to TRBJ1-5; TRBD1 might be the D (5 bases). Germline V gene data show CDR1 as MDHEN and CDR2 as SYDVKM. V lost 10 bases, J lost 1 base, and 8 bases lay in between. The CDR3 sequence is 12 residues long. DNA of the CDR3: TGTGCCACCAGGGAAAGCAATCAGCCCCAGCATTTT. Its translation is CATRESNQPQHF.

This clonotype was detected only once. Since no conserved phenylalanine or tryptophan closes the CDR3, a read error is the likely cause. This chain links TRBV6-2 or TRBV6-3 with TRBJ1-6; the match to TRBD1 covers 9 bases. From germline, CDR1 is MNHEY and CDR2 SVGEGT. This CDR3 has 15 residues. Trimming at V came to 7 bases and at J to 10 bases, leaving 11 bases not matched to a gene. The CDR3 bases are TGTGCCAGCATTTCCCAGACAGGGGGGAGATCACCCCTCCACTCT. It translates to CASISQTGGRSPLHS.

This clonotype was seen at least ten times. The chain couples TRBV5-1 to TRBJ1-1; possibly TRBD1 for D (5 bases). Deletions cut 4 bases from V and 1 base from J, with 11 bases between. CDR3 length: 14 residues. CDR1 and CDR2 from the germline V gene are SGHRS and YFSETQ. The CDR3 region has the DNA TGCGCCAGCAGCATGGCCAGGGAGAACACTGAAGCTTTCTTT. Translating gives CASSMARENTEAFF.

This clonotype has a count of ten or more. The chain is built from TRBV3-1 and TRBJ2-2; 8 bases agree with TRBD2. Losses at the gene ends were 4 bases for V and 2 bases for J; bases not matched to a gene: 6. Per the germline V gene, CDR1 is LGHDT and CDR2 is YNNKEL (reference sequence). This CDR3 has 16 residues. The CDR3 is CASSPQAGVNTGELFF. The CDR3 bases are TGTGCCAGCAGCCCTCAAGCGGGGGTCAACACCGGGGAGCTGTTTTTT.

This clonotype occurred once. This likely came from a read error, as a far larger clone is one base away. CDR3 in DNA: TGTGCCAGCAGCACGGGACTAGCGGGGTCCAATGAGCAGTTCTTC. Translated: CASSTGLAGSNEQFF. J is TRBJ2-1 and V is TRBV7-8; the match to TRBD2 covers 13 bases. The CDR3 extends over 15 amino acids. Per germline, CDR1 SGHVS and CDR2 FQNEAQ. Germline trimming cut 5 bases from V and 6 bases from J; bases unmatched to any gene: 4.

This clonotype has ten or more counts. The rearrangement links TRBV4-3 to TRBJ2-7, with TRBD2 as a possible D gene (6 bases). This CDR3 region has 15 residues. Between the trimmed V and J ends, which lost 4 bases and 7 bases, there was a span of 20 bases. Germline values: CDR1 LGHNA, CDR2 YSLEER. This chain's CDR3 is CASSPSSTGVGEQYF. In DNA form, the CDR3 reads TGCGCCAGCAGCCCAAGTTCGACGGGGGTGGGTGAGCAGTACTTC.

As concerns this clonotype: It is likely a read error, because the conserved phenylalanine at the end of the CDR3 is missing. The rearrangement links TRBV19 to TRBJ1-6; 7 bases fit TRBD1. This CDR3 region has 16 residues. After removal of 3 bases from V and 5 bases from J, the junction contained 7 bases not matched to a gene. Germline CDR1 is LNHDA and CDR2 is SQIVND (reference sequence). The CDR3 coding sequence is TGTGCCAGTAGTATCGTTACAGGGGACAATAATTCACCCCTCCACCTT. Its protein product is CASSIVTGDNNSPLHL.

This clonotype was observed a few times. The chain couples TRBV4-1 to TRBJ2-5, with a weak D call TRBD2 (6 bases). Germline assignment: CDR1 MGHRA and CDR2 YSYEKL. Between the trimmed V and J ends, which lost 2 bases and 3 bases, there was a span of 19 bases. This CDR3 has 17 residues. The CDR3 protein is CASSQQTTGTGKETQYF. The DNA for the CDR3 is TGCGCCAGCAGCCAACAAACTACCGGGACTGGGAAAGAGACCCAGTACTTC.